The entry below gives a single TCR beta chain sequence along with its context. This clonotype has only one observation. The antigen it binds to is not known. One base away there is no much larger clone; base qualities are not given. One read alone is weak evidence. The library was built by means of PCR. The instrument was an Illumina HiSeq 2500. Molecular barcoding was employed in the preparation of TCR libraries, with unique molecular identifiers being used to normalize TCRbeta repertoire quantification. Clones were called with MiXCR by TCRdb after fastp trimmed the public reads at Q25, and only in-frame beta chains were retained. One record per CDR3 amino acid sequence lists the most common genes and DNA. Here the sample has some 78,000 distinct CDR3 sequences; roughly 14% occur a single time. 25% to 30% of the sample rests with the top ten. The data derive from a study of T-cell reconstitution after alpha-beta-depleted transplantation in children (dated by TCRdb to 2015 to 2016). Broadly, across the study: Using TCR repertoire profiling, the study quantitatively followed how T-cell immune reconstitution unfolded in children after TCRalphabeta/CD19-depleted allogeneic hematopoietic cell transplantation. What the research found in general, with its limitations: The frequencies of hyperexpanded clones fell over the following months, and after one year, T-cell counts and TCRbeta diversity were mostly attributed to newly produced T cells. In some patients, high TCRbeta diversity at day 60 was attributed to recipient T cells and intrathymic progenitors that had survived conditioning. Apparently early alphabetaT-cell count recovery about two months after transplant reportedly relied on only several hundred rapidly expanded clones derived from non-depleted graft cells.

The CDR3 goes from the cysteine to the phenylalanine over 13 residues. Of the read, only the CDR3 DNA is kept; its 39 bases are in frame from base 1. The germline V gene (reference sequence) sets CDR1 to MNHNY and CDR2 to SVGAGI. V loses 8 bases of germline sequence and J loses 7 bases, and the interval between the two ends is 14 bases. According to the study, the label for this sample's treatment or condition signals: allogeneic hematopoietic cell transplantation with graft depleted of TCRalphabeta T cells and CD19 B cells. The children who served as transplant recipients had been given grafts of TCRalphabeta/CD19-depleted allogeneic hematopoietic cells.

The TCR was taken from a male patient aged 2-10 years who had a stem cell transplant for acute lymphoblastic leukemia, so the T cells may come from the graft donor. This specimen consisted of PBMCs, mostly from graft donor cells, obtained 180 days after TCRalphabeta/CD19-depleted stem cell transplant. The chain is made from TRBV6-6 and TRBJ1-4, with the identity of the D gene unclear. The CDR3 protein sequence reads: CASLGQPGEKLFF. The bases read TGTGCCAGCCTTGGGCAGCCCGGTGAAAAACTGTTTTTT.